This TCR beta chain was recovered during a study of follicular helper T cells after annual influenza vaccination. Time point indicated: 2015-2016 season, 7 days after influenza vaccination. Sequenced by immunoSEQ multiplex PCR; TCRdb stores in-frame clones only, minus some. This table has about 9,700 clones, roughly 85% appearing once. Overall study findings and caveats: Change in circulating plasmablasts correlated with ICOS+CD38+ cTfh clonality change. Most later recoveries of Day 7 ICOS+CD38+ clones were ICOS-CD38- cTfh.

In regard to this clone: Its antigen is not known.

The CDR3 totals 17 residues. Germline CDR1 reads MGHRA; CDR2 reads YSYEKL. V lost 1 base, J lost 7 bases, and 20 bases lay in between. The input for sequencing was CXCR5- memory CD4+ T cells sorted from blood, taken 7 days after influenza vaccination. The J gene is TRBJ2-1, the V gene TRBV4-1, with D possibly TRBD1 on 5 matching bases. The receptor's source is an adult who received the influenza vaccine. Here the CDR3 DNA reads TGCGCCAGCAGCCAAGCTGGGGCGTCTAGTGGGTGGAATGAGCAGTTCTTC. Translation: CASSQAGASSGWNEQFF.